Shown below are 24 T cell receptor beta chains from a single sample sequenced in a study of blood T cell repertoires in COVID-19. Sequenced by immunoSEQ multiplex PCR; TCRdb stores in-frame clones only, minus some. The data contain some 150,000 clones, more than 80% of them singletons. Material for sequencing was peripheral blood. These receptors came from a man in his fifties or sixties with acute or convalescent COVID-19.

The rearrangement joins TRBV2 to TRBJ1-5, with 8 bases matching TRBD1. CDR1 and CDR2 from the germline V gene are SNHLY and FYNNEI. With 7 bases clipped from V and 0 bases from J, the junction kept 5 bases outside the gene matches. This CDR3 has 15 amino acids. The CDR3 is CASKGQGISNQPQHF. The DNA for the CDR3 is TGTGCCAGCAAAGGACAGGGAATTAGCAATCAGCCCCAGCATTTT.

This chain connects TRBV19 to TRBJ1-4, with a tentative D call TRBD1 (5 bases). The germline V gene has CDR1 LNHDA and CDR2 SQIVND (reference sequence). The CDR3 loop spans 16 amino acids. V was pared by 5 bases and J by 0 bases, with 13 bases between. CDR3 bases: TGTGCCAGTAGTCCAAGGACACCAACAACTAATGAAAAACTGTTTTTT. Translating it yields CASSPRTPTTNEKLFF.

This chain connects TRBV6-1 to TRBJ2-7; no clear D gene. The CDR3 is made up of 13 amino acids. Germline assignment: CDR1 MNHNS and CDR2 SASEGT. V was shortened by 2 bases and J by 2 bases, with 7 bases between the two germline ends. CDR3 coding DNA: TGTGCCAGCAGTGAAAAAGCGCCCTACGAGCAGTACTTC. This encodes CASSEKAPYEQYF.

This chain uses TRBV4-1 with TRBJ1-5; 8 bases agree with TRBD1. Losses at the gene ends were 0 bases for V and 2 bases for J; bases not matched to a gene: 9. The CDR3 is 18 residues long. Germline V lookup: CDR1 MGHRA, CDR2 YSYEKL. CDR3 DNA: TGCGCCAGCAGCCAAGATCCCCAGGGGGCAGGAGGCAATCAGCCCCAGCATTTT. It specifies CASSQDPQGAGGNQPQHF.

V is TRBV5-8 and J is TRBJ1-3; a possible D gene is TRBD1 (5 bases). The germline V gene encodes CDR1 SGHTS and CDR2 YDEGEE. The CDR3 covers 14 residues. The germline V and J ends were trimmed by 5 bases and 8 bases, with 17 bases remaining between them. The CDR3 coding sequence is TGTGCCAGCAGGCCGCGGCGGGGGAGAGACACCATATATTTT. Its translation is CASRPRRGRDTIYF. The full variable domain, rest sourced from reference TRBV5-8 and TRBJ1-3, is EAGVTQSPTHLIKTRGQQATLRCSPISGHTSVYWYQQALGLGLQFLLWYDEGEERNRGNFPPRFSGRQFPNYSSELNVNALELEDSALYLCASRPRRGRDTIYFGEGSWLTVV.

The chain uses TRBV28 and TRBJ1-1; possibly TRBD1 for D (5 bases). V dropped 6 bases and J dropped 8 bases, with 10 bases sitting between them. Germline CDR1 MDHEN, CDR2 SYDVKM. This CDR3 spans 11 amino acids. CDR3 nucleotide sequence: TGTGCCAGCAGCCCTAACAGGGAAGCTTTCTTT. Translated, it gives CASSPNREAFF.

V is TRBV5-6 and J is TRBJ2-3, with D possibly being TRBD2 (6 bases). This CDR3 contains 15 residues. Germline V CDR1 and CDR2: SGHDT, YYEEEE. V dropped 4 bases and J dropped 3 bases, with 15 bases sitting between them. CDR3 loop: CASSPLTGTTDTQYF. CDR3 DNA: TGTGCCAGCAGCCCTCTCACGGGGACTACAGATACGCAGTATTTT.

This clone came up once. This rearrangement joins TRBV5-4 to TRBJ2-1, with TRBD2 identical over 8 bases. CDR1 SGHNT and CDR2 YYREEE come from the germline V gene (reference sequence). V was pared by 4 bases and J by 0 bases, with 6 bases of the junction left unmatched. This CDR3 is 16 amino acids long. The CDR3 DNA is TGTGCCAGCAGCCCCGGGGGGGGGTACTCCTACAATGAGCAGTTCTTC. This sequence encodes CASSPGGGYSYNEQFF. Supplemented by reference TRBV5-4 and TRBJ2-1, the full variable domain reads ETGVTQSPTHLIKTRGQQVTLRCSSQSGHNTVSWYQQALGQGPQFIFQYYREEENGRGNFPPRFSGLQFPNYSSELNVNALELDDSALYLCASSPGGGYSYNEQFFGPGTRLTVL.

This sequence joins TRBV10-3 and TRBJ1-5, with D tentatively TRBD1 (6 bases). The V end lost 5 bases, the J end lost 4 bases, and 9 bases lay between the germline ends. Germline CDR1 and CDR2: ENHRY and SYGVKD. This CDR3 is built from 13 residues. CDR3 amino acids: CAISTQGNQPQHF. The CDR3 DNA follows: TGTGCCATCAGTACGCAGGGGAATCAGCCCCAGCATTTT.

The DNA of the CDR3 is TGTGCCAGCAGCCAAGATGGGGCCAGCTACAATGAGCAGTTCTTC. This gives the protein CASSQDGASYNEQFF. The rearrangement uses TRBV4-2 and TRBJ2-1, with D maybe TRBD1 (5 bases). The V end lost 0 bases, the J end lost 3 bases, and 9 bases lay between the germline ends. CDR1 LGHNA and CDR2 YNFKEQ come from the germline V gene. There are 15 residues in the CDR3.

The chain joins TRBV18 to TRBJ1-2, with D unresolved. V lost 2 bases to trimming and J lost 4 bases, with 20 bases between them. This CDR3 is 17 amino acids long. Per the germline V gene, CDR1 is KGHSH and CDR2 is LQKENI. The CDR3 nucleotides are TGTGCCAGCTCACCATTGGGCGTTTCCCCCTCCCGCTATGGCTACACCTTC. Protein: CASSPLGVSPSRYGYTF.

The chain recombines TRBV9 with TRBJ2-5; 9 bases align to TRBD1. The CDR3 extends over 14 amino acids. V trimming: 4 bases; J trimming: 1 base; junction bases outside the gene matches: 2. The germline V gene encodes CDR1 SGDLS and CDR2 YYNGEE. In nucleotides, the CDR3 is TGTGCCAGCAGCAAGGGACAGGGCCAAGAGACCCAGTACTTC. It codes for CASSKGQGQETQYF.

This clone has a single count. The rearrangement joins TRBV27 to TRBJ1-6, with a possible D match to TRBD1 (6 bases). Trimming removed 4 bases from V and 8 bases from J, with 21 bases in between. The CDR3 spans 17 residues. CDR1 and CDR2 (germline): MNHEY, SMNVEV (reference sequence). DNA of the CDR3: TGTGCCAGCAGTTCACGTAGAATGCAGGGGATTGATTCACCCCTCCACTTT. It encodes CASSSRRMQGIDSPLHF.

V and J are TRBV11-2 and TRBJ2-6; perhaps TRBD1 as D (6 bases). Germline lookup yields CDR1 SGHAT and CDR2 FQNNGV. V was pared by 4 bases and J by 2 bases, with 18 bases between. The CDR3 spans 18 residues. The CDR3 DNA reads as TGTGCCAGCAGCTCCTTGACAGGTTCCTTCCCTGGGGCCAACGTCCTGACTTTC. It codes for CASSSLTGSFPGANVLTF. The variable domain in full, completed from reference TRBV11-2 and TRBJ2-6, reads EAGVAQSPRYKIIEKRQSVAFWCNPISGHATLYWYQQILGQGPKLLIQFQNNGVVDDSQLPKDRFSAERLKGVDSTLKIQPAKLEDSAVYLCASSSLTGSFPGANVLTFGAGSRLTVL.

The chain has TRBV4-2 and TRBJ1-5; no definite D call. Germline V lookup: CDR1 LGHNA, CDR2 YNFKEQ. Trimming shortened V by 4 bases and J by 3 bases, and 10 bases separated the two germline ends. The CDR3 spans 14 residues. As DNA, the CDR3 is TGTGCCAGCAGCCTCACGGTACCCAATCAGCCCCAGCATTTT. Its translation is CASSLTVPNQPQHF.

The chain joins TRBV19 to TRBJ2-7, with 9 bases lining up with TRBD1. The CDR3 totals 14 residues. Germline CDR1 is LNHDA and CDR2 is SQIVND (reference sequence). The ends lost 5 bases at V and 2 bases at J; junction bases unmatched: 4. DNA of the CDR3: TGTGCCAGTAGTTCAGGGACAGGGACCTACGAGCAGTACTTC. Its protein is CASSSGTGTYEQYF.

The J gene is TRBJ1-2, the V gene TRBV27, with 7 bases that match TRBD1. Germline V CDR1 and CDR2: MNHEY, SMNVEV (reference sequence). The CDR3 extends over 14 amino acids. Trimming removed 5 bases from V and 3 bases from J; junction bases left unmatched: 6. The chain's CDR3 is CASSRRQGDYGYTF. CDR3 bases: TGTGCCAGCAGTCGGCGACAGGGAGACTATGGCTACACCTTC.

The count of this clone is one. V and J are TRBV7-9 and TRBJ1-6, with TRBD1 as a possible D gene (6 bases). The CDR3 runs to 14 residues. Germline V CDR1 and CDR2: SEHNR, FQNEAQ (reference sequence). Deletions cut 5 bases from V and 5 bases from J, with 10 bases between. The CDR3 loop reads CASSLQGNNSPLHF. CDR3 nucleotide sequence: TGTGCCAGCAGCCTCCAGGGGAATAATTCACCCCTCCACTTT.

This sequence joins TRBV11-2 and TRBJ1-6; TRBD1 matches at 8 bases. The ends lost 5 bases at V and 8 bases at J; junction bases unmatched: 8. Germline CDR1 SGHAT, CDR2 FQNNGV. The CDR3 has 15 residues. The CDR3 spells CASSLRTGSYSPLHF. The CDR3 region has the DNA TGTGCCAGCAGCCTTAGGACAGGGTCCTATTCACCCCTCCACTTT.

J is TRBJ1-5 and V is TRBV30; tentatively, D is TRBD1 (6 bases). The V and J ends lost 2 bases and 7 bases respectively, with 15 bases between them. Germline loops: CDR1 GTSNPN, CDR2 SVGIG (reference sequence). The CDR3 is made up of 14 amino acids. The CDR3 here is CAWSRGGQGQPQHF. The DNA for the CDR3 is TGTGCCTGGAGTCGCGGGGGGCAGGGGCAGCCCCAGCATTTT.

CDR3 DNA sequence: TGTGCCAGTAGTTTGGCCGGGACAGGGATGAACACTGAAGCTTTCTTT. Translating gives CASSLAGTGMNTEAFF. This chain links TRBV19 with TRBJ1-1; 9 bases line up with TRBD1. Germline V gives CDR1 LNHDA, CDR2 SQIVND (reference sequence). The CDR3 loop spans 16 amino acids. With 5 bases clipped from V and 0 bases from J, the junction kept 7 bases outside the gene matches. Filled out from reference TRBV19 and TRBJ1-1, the complete variable domain reads DGGITQSPKYLFRKEGQNVTLSCEQNLNHDAMYWYRQDPGQGLRLIYYSQIVNDFQKGDIAEGYSVSREKKESFPLTVTSAQKNPTAFYLCASSLAGTGMNTEAFFGQGTRLTVV.

In nucleotides, the CDR3 is TGTGCCAGTACCCCGGGGGGTCAGCTCAATCAGCCCCAGCATTTT. This gives the protein CASTPGGQLNQPQHF. The V gene is TRBV19, the J gene TRBJ1-5; possibly TRBD1 for D (5 bases). The CDR3 has 15 residues. Germline values: CDR1 LNHDA, CDR2 SQIVND (reference sequence). Trimming removed 7 bases from V and 3 bases from J, with 16 bases in between.

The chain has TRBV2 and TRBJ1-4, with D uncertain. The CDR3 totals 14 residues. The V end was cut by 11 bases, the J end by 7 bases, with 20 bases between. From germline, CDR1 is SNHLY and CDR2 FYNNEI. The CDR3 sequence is CAGGRGGVGEKLFF. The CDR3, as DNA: TGTGCCGGAGGCCGTGGAGGAGTCGGTGAAAAACTGTTTTTT.

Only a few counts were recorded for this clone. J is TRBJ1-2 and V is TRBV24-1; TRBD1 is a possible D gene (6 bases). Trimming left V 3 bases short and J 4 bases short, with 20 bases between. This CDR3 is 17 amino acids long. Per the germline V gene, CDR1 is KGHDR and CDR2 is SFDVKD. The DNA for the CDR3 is TGTGCCACCAGTGATGAAGCAGGGGAGGGGATGGGCTATGGCTACACCTTC. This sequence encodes CATSDEAGEGMGYGYTF.